One T cell receptor beta chain is described in this entry. The record originates from a study of T cell responses to AZD1222 COVID-19 vaccine. Here immunoSEQ multiplex PCR was the method, and the copy in TCRdb shows in-frame clones only, minus some. The data contain 85,000 to 90,000 clones, around 91% of them singletons. V lost 1 base and J lost 0, with 2 bases in between. This CDR3 contains 13 residues. The germline V gene has CDR1 LNHDA and CDR2 SQIVND (reference sequence). The chain has TRBV19 and TRBJ2-3; D not resolved. The sequencing here drew on peripheral blood, taken on day 0 of MenACWY control vaccination. The source is an adult in good health. The CDR3 bases are TGTGCCAGTAGTATAGCTAGCACAGATACGCAGTATTTT. As protein: CASSIASTDTQYF.